Given below is one T cell receptor beta chain in context. Source study methods: Counts of nucleated cells, estimated from reference gene primer amplification, were obtained. TCRdb keeps only in-frame clones here, not all; method: immunoSEQ multiplex PCR. Clone size and V and J calls were adopted from that table, with D and trimming inferred from the DNA. The sample yields 270,000 or so clones, about 88% seen once. The data are from a study of blood T cell repertoires in COVID-19. At the level of the study: COVID-19 samples collected from the United States, Italy and Spain covered acute and convalescent phases. Nucleic acid was either cDNA or gDNA, and it came from T cells, B-cell-depleted T cells, or PBMCs.

This CDR3 has 15 residues. Looked up from germline, CDR1 is LNHDA and CDR2 is SQIVND (reference sequence). Trimming removed 5 bases from V and 6 bases from J; junction bases left unmatched: 6. The chain combines TRBV19 with TRBJ2-2, with 10 bases aligning to TRBD2. The specimen was peripheral blood. The sequence was obtained from a woman aged 35 to 49 who had recovered from COVID-19. The CDR3 DNA reads TGTGCCAGTAGTGGGCTAGCGGGAGCTCCCGGGGAGCTGTTTTTT. It translates to CASSGLAGAPGELFF.